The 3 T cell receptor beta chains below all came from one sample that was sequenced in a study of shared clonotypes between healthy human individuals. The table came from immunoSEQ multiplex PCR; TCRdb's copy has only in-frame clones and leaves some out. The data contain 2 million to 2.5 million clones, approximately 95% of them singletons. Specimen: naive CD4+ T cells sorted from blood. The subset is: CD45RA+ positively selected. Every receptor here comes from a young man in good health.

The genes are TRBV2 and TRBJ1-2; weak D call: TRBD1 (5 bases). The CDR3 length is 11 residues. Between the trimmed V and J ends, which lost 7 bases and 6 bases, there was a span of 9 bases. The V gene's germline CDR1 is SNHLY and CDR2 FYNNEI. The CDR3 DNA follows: TGTGCCAGCACAGGGAAAGATGGCTACACCTTC. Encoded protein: CASTGKDGYTF.

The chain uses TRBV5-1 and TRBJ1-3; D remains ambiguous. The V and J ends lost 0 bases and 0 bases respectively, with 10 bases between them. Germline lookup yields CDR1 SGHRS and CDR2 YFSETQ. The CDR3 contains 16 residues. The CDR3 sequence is CASSLGPQSSGNTIYF. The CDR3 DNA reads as TGCGCCAGCAGCTTGGGACCGCAGAGCTCTGGAAACACCATATATTTT. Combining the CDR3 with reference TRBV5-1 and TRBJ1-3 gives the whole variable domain KAGVTQTPRYLIKTRGQQVTLSCSPISGHRSVSWYQQTPGQGLQFLFEYFSETQRNKGNFPGRFSGRQFSNSRSEMNVSTLELGDSALYLCASSLGPQSSGNTIYFGEGSWLTVV.

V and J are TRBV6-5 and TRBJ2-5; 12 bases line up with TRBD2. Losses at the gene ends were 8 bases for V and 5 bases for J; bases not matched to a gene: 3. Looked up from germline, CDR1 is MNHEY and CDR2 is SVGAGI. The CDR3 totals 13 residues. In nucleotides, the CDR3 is TGTGCCAGCCGGACTAGCGGGACGGAGACCCAGTACTTC. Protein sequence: CASRTSGTETQYF.